What follows are 20 T cell receptor beta chains derived from one specimen sequenced in a study of cytomegalovirus exposure and HLA in healthy donors. PCR was performed using 60 Vbeta and 13 Jbeta primers. Profiling relied on immunoSEQ multiplex PCR, and the TCRdb table lists in-frame clones only, not all of them. The data hold approximately 160,000 clones, with around 68% observed a single time. Sequenced sample: PBMCs. The origin of the receptors is a woman in her thirties or forties in good health and CMV-seropositive.

The chain combines TRBV28 with TRBJ2-3, with D possibly TRBD2 on 5 matching bases. CDR1 and CDR2 (germline): MDHEN, SYDVKM. This CDR3 is built from 15 residues. Trimming took 3 bases from V and 4 from J, leaving 14 bases between them. DNA for the CDR3: TGTGCCAGCAGTTTCGTGGGAGTCAGTGCAGATACGCAGTATTTT. Its protein is CASSFVGVSADTQYF.

This clone was seen only once. V is TRBV5-4 and J is TRBJ2-5, with TRBD1 matching 9 bases. Per germline, CDR1 SGHNT and CDR2 YYREEE (reference sequence). This CDR3 spans 15 amino acids. The trim removed 4 bases at V and 5 bases at J, leaving 9 bases unmatched. CDR3 sequence reads: CASSDGTGLGETQYF. As DNA, the CDR3 is TGTGCCAGCAGCGACGGGACAGGGCTCGGGGAGACCCAGTACTTC.

This clone turned up a few times. The chain carries TRBV7-2 and TRBJ2-1; 11 nucleotides agree with TRBD2. Germline lookup yields CDR1 SGHTA and CDR2 FQGNSA. The CDR3 covers 16 residues. Losses at the gene ends were 5 bases for V and 4 bases for J; bases not matched to a gene: 7. The CDR3 DNA reads as TGTGCCAGCAGCCGTACTAGCGGGAGCGGATACAATGAGCAGTTCTTC. It is translated as CASSRTSGSGYNEQFF. Combining the CDR3 with reference TRBV7-2 and TRBJ2-1 gives the whole variable domain GAGVSQSPSNKVTEKGKDVELRCDPISGHTALYWYRQSLGQGLEFLIYFQGNSAPDKSGLPSDRFSAERTGGSVSTLTIQRTQQEDSAVYLCASSRTSGSGYNEQFFGPGTRLTVL.

Notes on this clone: Other nucleotide sequences in the sample specify the same CDR3. The chain uses TRBV9 and TRBJ1-2; TRBD1 agrees at 7 bases. CDR1 and CDR2 (germline): SGDLS, YYNGEE. The CDR3 runs 14 residues. The V gene end was trimmed by 0 bases and the J gene end by 1 base; junction bases not matched to a gene: 0. The CDR3 protein is CASSVGDSNYGYTF. The CDR3 nucleotides are TGTGCCAGCAGCGTAGGGGACAGTAACTATGGCTACACCTTC.

This clone was counted between two and nine times. The gene calls are TRBV6-1 and TRBJ2-5; D not certain. The end of the DNA fits TRBJ2-7 better, so the J call may be wrong. This CDR3 has 14 amino acids. Per the germline V gene, CDR1 is MNHNS and CDR2 is SASEGT. The CDR3 is CASSEVWSGYEQYF. CDR3 in DNA: TGTGCCAGCAGTGAGGTCTGGTCAGGCTACGAGCAGTACTTC.

The count of this clone is one. The chain couples TRBV6-1 to TRBJ2-7; the D is unclear. V was cut by 5 bases and J by 2 bases, with 10 bases left in between. Germline V gives CDR1 MNHNS, CDR2 SASEGT. The CDR3 contains 13 residues. This CDR3 reads CASSLRQAYEQYF. The CDR3 bases are TGTGCCAGCAGTCTTCGACAAGCCTACGAGCAGTACTTC.

The chain joins TRBV2 to TRBJ2-3; D might be TRBD1 (5 bases). Germline lookup yields CDR1 SNHLY and CDR2 FYNNEI. CDR3 length: 14 residues. With 6 bases removed from V and 2 bases from J, the gap between germline ends came to 12 bases. The chain's CDR3 is CASRRQLSTDTQYF. Here the CDR3 DNA reads TGTGCCAGCAGACGACAGCTTTCCACAGATACGCAGTATTTT.

V is TRBV7-6 and J is TRBJ2-1, with 8 nucleotides matching TRBD1. Germline CDR1 is SGHVS and CDR2 is FNYEAQ. This CDR3 contains 14 residues. V was pared by 4 bases and J by 8 bases, with 7 bases of the junction left unmatched. CDR3 in DNA: TGTGCCAGCAGCTCCGAGACAGGGGTCCATGAGCAGTTCTTC. Translating gives CASSSETGVHEQFF.

The CDR3 sequence: CASSRGGRGYTF. DNA of the CDR3: TGTGCCAGCAGTCGGGGGGGCCGAGGCTACACCTTC. This chain uses TRBV27 with TRBJ1-2, with D possibly TRBD1 on 6 matching bases. The CDR3 totals 12 residues. V lost 5 bases, J lost 8 bases, and 12 bases lay in between. The V gene's germline CDR1 is MNHEY and CDR2 SMNVEV (reference sequence).

J is TRBJ2-5 and V is TRBV7-9, with TRBD1 matching over 8 bases. CDR1 is SEHNR and CDR2 is FQNEAQ in the germline V gene (reference sequence). The CDR3 is 15 amino acids. After removal of 4 bases from V and 5 bases from J, the junction contained 9 bases not matched to a gene. CDR3 region: CASSSKQGVGETQYF. The CDR3 DNA sequence: TGTGCCAGCAGCTCGAAACAGGGGGTTGGGGAGACCCAGTACTTC.

This chain joins TRBV27 and TRBJ2-7; TRBD2 might be the D (5 bases). V gave up 5 bases and J gave up 4 bases, with 6 bases separating them. CDR1 MNHEY and CDR2 SMNVEV come from the germline V gene (reference sequence). The CDR3 is made up of 11 amino acids. CDR3 sequence reads: CASSEGYEQYF. In DNA, the CDR3 is TGTGCCAGCAGTGAGGGATACGAGCAGTACTTC.

The chain couples TRBV19 to TRBJ1-4; no clear D. Per germline, CDR1 LNHDA and CDR2 SQIVND (reference sequence). V lost 2 bases, J lost 4 bases, and 11 bases lay in between. This CDR3 is built from 15 residues. The CDR3 protein is CASSILARVNEKLFF. CDR3 nucleotides: TGTGCCAGTAGTATACTTGCAAGAGTTAATGAAAAACTGTTTTTT.

The rearrangement uses TRBV5-8 and TRBJ1-1; 8 bases map to TRBD1. V was pared by 4 bases and J by 3 bases, with 8 bases of the junction left unmatched. Germline V gene data show CDR1 as SGHTS and CDR2 as YDEGEE. The CDR3 extends over 15 amino acids. The CDR3 DNA follows: TGTGCCAGCAGCCCCAGGGGGCGGGAGTACACTGAAGCTTTCTTT. Residues: CASSPRGREYTEAFF.

The chain is built from TRBV2 and TRBJ2-2, with TRBD1 matching over 9 bases. Germline trimming cut 4 bases from V and 5 bases from J; bases unmatched to any gene: 2. CDR1 is SNHLY, CDR2 FYNNEI, per germline. The CDR3 has 14 residues. CDR3 coding DNA: TGTGCCAGCAGTGGGACAGGGGTAACCGGGGAGCTGTTTTTT. Its translation is CASSGTGVTGELFF.

This CDR3 reads CASSLEGALNEQYF. Here the CDR3 DNA reads TGTGCCAGCAGCTTAGAGGGGGCGCTCAACGAGCAGTACTTC. This chain connects TRBV7-2 to TRBJ2-7; 7 bases line up with TRBD1. The length of the CDR3 is 14 residues. Germline CDR1 is SGHTA and CDR2 is FQGNSA. With 1 base clipped from V and 5 bases from J, the junction kept 5 bases outside the gene matches. Full variable domain (remainder filled in from reference TRBV7-2 and TRBJ2-7): GAGVSQSPSNKVTEKGKDVELRCDPISGHTALYWYRQSLGQGLEFLIYFQGNSAPDKSGLPSDRFSAERTGGSVSTLTIQRTQQEDSAVYLCASSLEGALNEQYFGPGTRLTVT.

The chain employs TRBV18 and TRBJ2-7; possible D gene TRBD1, 6 bases. The CDR3 is made up of 14 amino acids. Germline V gene sequence: CDR1 KGHSH, CDR2 LQKENI. V was pared by 6 bases and J by 4 bases, with 16 bases between. CDR3 sequence reads: CASSLRTESYEQYF. As DNA, the CDR3 is TGTGCCAGCTCTCTACGGACAGAGTCATACGAGCAGTACTTC.

The chain links TRBV6-5 to TRBJ1-1, with D possibly TRBD1 on 5 matching bases. Per the germline V gene, CDR1 is MNHEY and CDR2 is SVGAGI. Trimming took 0 bases from V and 2 from J, leaving 10 bases between them. This CDR3 comprises 15 residues. The CDR3 protein is CASSYSWGDNTEAFF. DNA for the CDR3: TGTGCCAGCAGTTACTCTTGGGGGGACAACACTGAAGCTTTCTTT.

Points on this clone: The junction departs from the called germline gene at one end, perhaps through a read error. In DNA, the CDR3 is TGCGCCAGCAGCCAAGTGCAACAGGGGAATCAGCCCCAGAATTTT. Amino acid sequence: CASSQVQQGNQPQNF. The chain couples TRBV4-1 to TRBJ1-5, with 7 bases matching TRBD1. The V gene's germline CDR1 is MGHRA and CDR2 YSYEKL. This CDR3 has 15 amino acids.

The genes are TRBV4-3 and TRBJ2-7, with D perhaps matching TRBD2 (6 bases). Trimming pared 4 bases from V and 2 bases from J, leaving 9 bases between. The CDR3 length is 13 residues. Per germline, CDR1 LGHNA and CDR2 YSLEER. The CDR3 reads CASSPGVPYEQYF. CDR3 DNA sequence: TGCGCCAGCAGCCCGGGGGTTCCCTACGAGCAGTACTTC.

V and J are TRBV10-3 and TRBJ1-2; no clear D. V lost 5 bases to trimming and J lost 1 base, with 11 bases between them. Germline CDR1 reads ENHRY; CDR2 reads SYGVKD. The CDR3 consists of 14 residues. DNA for the CDR3: TGTGCCATCAGTCCATTGGAGGGTAACTATGGCTACACCTTC. Translating it yields CAISPLEGNYGYTF.